Listed below are T cell receptor beta chains from one sample, sequenced in a study of blood T cell repertoires in COVID-19. Profiled with immunoSEQ multiplex PCR; TCRdb holds only in-frame clones, not every one. The sample holds 100,000 to 150,000 clones, around nine tenths seen once. Sample: peripheral blood. Receptors were obtained from a woman older than 75 with acute or convalescent COVID-19. CDR3s include the opening cysteine and the closing phenylalanine or tryptophan. The D gene is left open where the match is weak. Clone size is given for some rows only: seen once, a few or many times, or a class if the clone is expanded.

D,V,J,size,length,DNA,CDR3
.,TRBV27,TRBJ1-4,.,15,TGTGCCAGCGGCTCCTCGTGGCAGGGAGGGGAAAAACTGTTTTTT,CASGSSWQGGEKLFF
TRBD1,TRBV24-1,TRBJ2-2,.,18,TGTGCCACCAGTGACTCGACAGGGGGCATGGTAAACACCGGGGAGCTGTTTTTT,CATSDSTGGMVNTGELFF
TRBD2,TRBV5-4,TRBJ2-7,.,14,TGTGCCAGCAGCCTCTCCCTAGCGGGCCACGAGCAGTACTTC,CASSLSLAGHEQYF
.,TRBV19,TRBJ1-6,once,16,TGTGCCAGTAGGAGCAGCGGGGGTGACTATAGTTCACCCCTCCACTTT,CASRSSGGDYSSPLHF
.,TRBV2,TRBJ1-2,.,13,TGTGCCAGCAGTGGCGGCAGGGCCTATGGCTACACCTTC,CASSGGRAYGYTF
TRBD1,TRBV5-4,TRBJ2-1,.,15,TGTGCCAGCAGCGTACCGGGACAGGGGGCAGGAGAGCAGTTCTTC,CASSVPGQGAGEQFF
TRBD2,TRBV6-5,TRBJ2-5,.,15,TGTGCCAGCAGTTACGGCGGCGGGGGGGGAGAGACCCAGTACTTC,CASSYGGGGGETQYF
.,TRBV6-5,TRBJ2-5,once,14,TGTGCCAGCAGGCCAGGGGTGTACCAAGAGACCCAGTACTTC,CASRPGVYQETQYF
.,TRBV25-1,TRBJ1-2,.,12,TGTGCCAGCAGTGCGTCAGCGCTAGGCTACACCTTC,CASSASALGYTF
.,TRBV9,TRBJ2-7,few,12,TGTGCCAGCGGCAGGGATCACTACGAGCAGTACTTC,CASGRDHYEQYF
.,TRBV19,TRBJ1-1,.,14,TGTGCCAGTAGTATACTACAGGGGAACACTGAAGCTTTCTTT,CASSILQGNTEAFF
TRBD1,TRBV7-8,TRBJ2-7,few,16,TGTGCCAGCAGCTTAGCCGGGACAGGCCTATCCTACGAGCAGTACTTC,CASSLAGTGLSYEQYF
.,TRBV15,TRBJ1-2,.,14,TGTGCCACCAGCAGGGGTAGGGGGGGAATCGACTACACCTTC,CATSRGRGGIDYTF
TRBD1,TRBV7-9,TRBJ1-2,.,14,TGTGCCAGCAGCCCGGGACAGGAGTTATTTGGCTACACCTTC,CASSPGQELFGYTF
.,TRBV25-1,TRBJ1-2,.,16,TGTGCCAGCAGTGATTCCCACAGGGACCCTAACTATGGCTACACCTTC,CASSDSHRDPNYGYTF
TRBD1,TRBV18,TRBJ2-2,.,14,TGTGCCAGCTCACGAGGACAGGGCACCGGGGAGCTGTTTTTT,CASSRGQGTGELFF
.,TRBV10-3,TRBJ1-2,.,13,TGTGCCATCAGTGGGGCAACGGACTATGGCTACACCTTC,CAISGATDYGYTF
TRBD1,TRBV11-2,TRBJ2-5,.,16,TGTGCCAGCAGCCACACTCCGGGACAGGGCGGTGAGACCCAGTACTTC,CASSHTPGQGGETQYF
.,TRBV6-5,TRBJ1-4,.,15,TGTGCCAGCGGGCCGGGGGGACCGGCTAGTGAAAAACTGTTTTTT,CASGPGGPASEKLFF
.,TRBV6-4,TRBJ2-1,once,13,TGTGCCAGCAGTGAACAGGGAATCAATGAGCAGTTCTTC,CASSEQGINEQFF
TRBD2,TRBV5-1,TRBJ2-1,.,15,TGCGCCAGCAGCGGCGGACTAGCTTCCTACAATGAGCAGTTCTTC,CASSGGLASYNEQFF
TRBD2,TRBV5-1,TRBJ2-5,.,13,TGCGCCAGCAGCCCGGGAGGGGGAGAGACCCAGTACTTC,CASSPGGGETQYF
TRBD1,TRBV7-9,TRBJ1-2,.,14,TGTGCCAGCAGCTTGATGGACAGGGGATATGGCTACACCTTC,CASSLMDRGYGYTF
.,TRBV18,TRBJ1-2,.,18,TGTGCCAGCTCACCACGTAGCCCCTCAGGGGAGTCTAACTATGGCTACACCTTC,CASSPRSPSGESNYGYTF
.,TRBV11-2,TRBJ1-2,once,13,TGTGCCAGCAGCCCACAGGGTTCGGTCGGCTACACCTTC,CASSPQGSVGYTF
.,TRBV19,TRBJ1-5,.,15,TGTGCCAGTAGTACCACAGCTTATAGCAATCAGCCCCAGCATTTT,CASSTTAYSNQPQHF
.,TRBV23-1,TRBJ2-7,once,17,TGCGCCAGCAGTCAATCGATCCTGGACTCAACTTTCTACGAGCAGTACTTC,CASSQSILDSTFYEQYF
TRBD1,TRBV15,TRBJ2-7,.,14,TGTGCCACCAGCAGAGGGGACAGGGGGTTCGAGCAGTACTTC,CATSRGDRGFEQYF
TRBD1,TRBV15,TRBJ2-3,.,15,TGTGCCACCAGCAGGGGGGGACAGGGGTCCGATACGCAGTATTTT,CATSRGGQGSDTQYF
.,TRBV18,TRBJ2-2,.,15,TGTGCCAGCTCACTCCCCAATGTGAACACCGGGGAGCTGTTTTTT,CASSLPNVNTGELFF
TRBD1,TRBV3-1/TRBV3-2,TRBJ2-7,once,14,TGTGCCAGCAGCCCCGGACAGGGTACCTACGAGCAGTACTTC,CASSPGQGTYEQYF
.,TRBV9,TRBJ2-2,.,14,TGTGCCAGCAGCGTAGCTAGTCTCGGCGGGGAGCTGTTTTTT,CASSVASLGGELFF
TRBD1,TRBV9,TRBJ2-7,.,18,TGTGCCAGCAGCGTAGATTTTTTTGGGACAGGGTACTCCTACGAGCAGTACTTC,CASSVDFFGTGYSYEQYF
.,TRBV11-3,TRBJ2-3,.,18,TGTGCCAGCAGCTCGCGGATAGGGGACACCCAGCCCGCCGATACGCAGTATTTT,CASSSRIGDTQPADTQYF
.,TRBV21-1,TRBJ2-7,few,14,TGTGCCAGCAGCCTTTGGGACAGGGTCTTTGGGCAGTACTTC,CASSLWDRVFGQYF
.,TRBV5-1,TRBJ2-3,.,15,TGCGCCAGCAGCTCGCTAACGTTGCGCACAGATACGCAGTATTTT,CASSSLTLRTDTQYF
TRBD1,TRBV10-3,TRBJ1-2,.,15,TGTGCCATCAGTGAGTCCCCGACAGGGAGCTATGGCTACACCTTC,CAISESPTGSYGYTF
.,TRBV19,TRBJ1-2,.,13,TGTGCCAGTAGTCCCCGGCAGGGTAGGGGCTACACCTTC,CASSPRQGRGYTF
TRBD1,TRBV7-3,TRBJ2-7,.,14,TGTGCCAGCAGCGCCGGGACAGGGGACTACGAGCAGTACTTC,CASSAGTGDYEQYF
TRBD1,TRBV5-1,TRBJ1-1,once,16,TGCGCCAGCAGCCCCTCCGGAGGGACAGGGAACACTGAAGCTTTCTTT,CASSPSGGTGNTEAFF
.,TRBV6-1,TRBJ1-2,.,15,TGTGCCAGCAGTGAAGGTGCCAGGGTCCGCTATGGCTACACCTTC,CASSEGARVRYGYTF
TRBD2,TRBV12-3/TRBV12-4,TRBJ2-5,.,13,TGTGCCAGCAGGGATGGGACTAAAGAGACCCAGTACTTC,CASRDGTKETQYF
TRBD1,TRBV6-5,TRBJ1-2,.,11,TGTGCCAGCGGACAGGGTTATGGCTACACCTTC,CASGQGYGYTF
.,TRBV6-1,TRBJ1-2,once,11,TGTGCCAGCAGTAACTCATATGGCTACACCTTC,CASSNSYGYTF
.,TRBV7-2,TRBJ1-4,.,14,TGTGCCAGCAGCTTATGGGGGGGCGGTGAAAAACTGTTTTTT,CASSLWGGGEKLFF
TRBD1,TRBV14,TRBJ1-1,.,15,TGTGCCAGCAGCCGATTACAGGGGGCGCAGACTGAAGCTTTCTTT,CASSRLQGAQTEAFF